This is a list of T cell receptor beta chains from one sample in a study of cytomegalovirus exposure and HLA in healthy donors. Profiling relied on immunoSEQ multiplex PCR, and the TCRdb table lists in-frame clones only, not all of them. The profile shows roughly 100,000 clones, about four fifths of them singletons. Sequenced sample: PBMCs. These receptors were taken from a man between 35 and 55 years old in good health and CMV-seronegative. Both conserved end residues are trimmed from each CDR3.

CDR3: ATSRDRGRSNEKLF; length: 14; V: TRBV15
CDR3: SAARLGELF; length: 9; V: TRBV20-1
CDR3: ASSAGTGEYEQY; length: 12; V: TRBV5-1
CDR3: ASSMDGSTGLYQPQH; length: 15; V: TRBV19
CDR3: ASSFSFSYEQY; length: 11; V: TRBV7-2
CDR3: ASSLSPGQPQH; length: 11; V: TRBV5-4
CDR3: SAVAGMTDTQY; length: 11; V: TRBV29-1
CDR3: ASSISGEGRPSKQY; length: 14; V: TRBV19
CDR3: ASRWGLYNSPLH; length: 12; V: TRBV19
CDR3: ASSGRDRGRNQPQH; length: 14; V: TRBV6-1
CDR3: ASSQVPGGNTGELF; length: 14; V: TRBV4-1
CDR3: SVFLAGVAEQY; length: 11; V: TRBV29-1
CDR3: ASSENVASGSGADTQY; length: 16; V: TRBV6-4
CDR3: ASSQGGRIANYGYT; length: 14; V: TRBV4-1
CDR3: ASSLHSGANVLT; length: 12; V: TRBV6-5
CDR3: AISEGDTNQPQH; length: 12; V: TRBV10-3
CDR3: SGRTSGSYDNEQF; length: 13; V: TRBV29-1
CDR3: ASGSLQGVSTDTQY; length: 14; V: TRBV12-5
CDR3: ASSPAPDRSSYEQY; length: 14; V: TRBV5-1
CDR3: ASSTDTSYEQY; length: 11; V: TRBV9
CDR3: ASSLGGPAETQY; length: 12; V: TRBV5-1
CDR3: SVEGFSRGGNEQF; length: 13; V: TRBV29-1
CDR3: ASSPKGATNEKLF; length: 13; V: TRBV9
CDR3: ASSLTRGNTEAF; length: 12; V: TRBV28
CDR3: ASRDRSRNQPQH; length: 12; V: TRBV27
CDR3: ASSKGLLRSGNTIY; length: 14; V: TRBV5-1
CDR3: ASSLNNLGQLNEKLF; length: 15; V: TRBV7-9
CDR3: ASSNRQGEVYEQY; length: 13; V: TRBV4-1
CDR3: ASSYPGGGGEKLF; length: 13; V: TRBV28
CDR3: SVVVIPKGVSTDTQY; length: 15; V: TRBV29-1
CDR3: ASSEGQDYEQY; length: 11; V: TRBV9
CDR3: ASRKLAVLLEQY; length: 12; V: TRBV21-1
CDR3: ASSSLAGDTDTQY; length: 13; V: TRBV5-8
CDR3: ASRQGATNEKLF; length: 12; V: TRBV5-1
CDR3: AWTRSIRAEKLF; length: 12; V: TRBV30
CDR3: ASADTFSYEQY; length: 11; V: TRBV2
CDR3: ASSPTSTGSGYT; length: 12; V: TRBV5-1
CDR3: ASAQNRGLDIQY; length: 12; V: TRBV12-5
CDR3: ASSLSGRTNTGELF; length: 14; V: TRBV27
CDR3: ASSNRDRDPRQY; length: 12; V: TRBV28
CDR3: ASSLVAGGELF; length: 11; V: TRBV5-6